One sample yielded the 18 T cell receptor beta chains listed below, sequenced in a study of blood T cell repertoires in COVID-19. The method was immunoSEQ multiplex PCR; TCRdb's version includes in-frame clones alone and lacks a portion of them. Of 200,000 to 250,000 clones listed, about nine tenths are singletons. Sequencing input: peripheral blood. The receptors were gathered from a man in his 60s who had recovered from COVID-19.

V usage is TRBV9 and J usage is TRBJ2-5, with D maybe TRBD1 (6 bases). Germline V CDR1 and CDR2: SGDLS, YYNGEE. Trimming removed 4 bases at V and 2 bases at J, with 15 bases between. The CDR3 runs 15 residues. This CDR3 is CASSNQPTGQETQYF. For the CDR3, the DNA is TGTGCCAGCAGCAACCAACCGACAGGACAAGAGACCCAGTACTTC.

This clone has a single count. This chain links TRBV5-4 with TRBJ2-5; possible D gene TRBD2, 7 bases. The CDR3 runs to 15 residues. Germline CDR1 is SGHNT and CDR2 is YYREEE (reference sequence). Trimming shortened V by 0 bases and J by 5 bases, and 14 bases separated the two germline ends. This chain's CDR3 is CASSLEGGRGETQYF. In DNA, the CDR3 is TGTGCCAGCAGCTTGGAGGGGGGGCGCGGTGAGACCCAGTACTTC.

V gene TRBV19 combines with J gene TRBJ1-2; no definite D call. Germline lookup yields CDR1 LNHDA and CDR2 SQIVND (reference sequence). The CDR3 loop spans 14 amino acids. The germline V and J ends were trimmed by 3 bases and 4 bases, with 12 bases remaining between them. CDR3 DNA: TGTGCCAGTAGTATTCTGGCCGGAGGCTATGGCTACACCTTC. Its protein is CASSILAGGYGYTF.

The gene calls are TRBV10-2 and TRBJ2-1; 7 nucleotides align to TRBD2. Looked up from germline, CDR1 is WSHSY and CDR2 is SAAADI. There are 15 residues in the CDR3. The V segment lost 8 bases and the J segment 0 bases; nucleotides outside the gene matches: 7. Written as DNA, the CDR3 is TGCGCCAGCCTGAAACCTAGCGGCTCCTACAATGAGCAGTTCTTC. It encodes CASLKPSGSYNEQFF.

This clone was picked up one time. The J gene is TRBJ2-2, the V gene TRBV29-1, with D perhaps TRBD1 (5 bases). With 4 bases removed from V and 5 bases from J, the gap between germline ends came to 20 bases. The CDR3 is 16 amino acids. CDR1 is SQVTM, CDR2 ANQGSEA, per germline. CDR3 in DNA: TGCAGCGTTGGAGTTGTAGGGGATCGTCGGACCGGGGAGCTGTTTTTT. Protein sequence: CSVGVVGDRRTGELFF.

V and J are TRBV29-1 and TRBJ2-1, with 8 bases matching TRBD2. The CDR3 contains 13 residues. CDR1 and CDR2 (germline): SQVTM, ANQGSEA. Trimming took 6 bases from V and 7 from J; bases not matched to a gene: 8. In DNA form, the CDR3 reads TGCAGCGTGGGACTAGGGGGGTCGAATGAGCAGTTCTTC. This codes for CSVGLGGSNEQFF.

This clone appeared a few times. This chain uses TRBV7-9 with TRBJ2-5, with 8 bases identical to TRBD2. The CDR3 totals 15 residues. The germline gives CDR1 SEHNR, CDR2 FQNEAQ (reference sequence). J lost 5 bases, V lost 3 bases, and 8 bases had no gene match. The CDR3 sequence: CASSFSGAARETQYF. The CDR3 nucleotides are TGTGCCAGCAGCTTTAGCGGGGCTGCGAGGGAGACCCAGTACTTC.

This chain uses TRBV6-6 with TRBJ1-4; 7 nucleotides align to TRBD1. The CDR3 runs 16 residues. The V gene end was trimmed by 6 bases and the J gene end by 8 bases; junction bases not matched to a gene: 15. Germline loops: CDR1 MNHNY, CDR2 SVGAGI (reference sequence). For the CDR3, the DNA is TGTGCCAGCAGGGAGGGGGTCCAGGGGGTTAGAGAAAAACTGTTTTTT. Amino acids: CASREGVQGVREKLFF.

V gene TRBV6-5 combines with J gene TRBJ2-5; possibly TRBD1 for D (6 bases). V was shortened by 11 bases and J by 5 bases, with 12 bases between the two germline ends. The CDR3 totals 11 residues. Per germline, CDR1 MNHEY and CDR2 SVGAGI. The CDR3 spells CAGGLGETQYF. The CDR3 region has the DNA TGTGCCGGGGGCCTAGGTGAGACCCAGTACTTC.

The chain has TRBV7-3 and TRBJ1-2; maybe TRBD1 (5 bases). Germline CDR1 is SGHTA and CDR2 is FQGTGA. The CDR3 contains 13 residues. V gave up 6 bases and J gave up 1 base, with 9 bases separating them. For the CDR3, the DNA is TGTGCCAGCAGTCCGACAGTTAACTATGGCTACACCTTC. Protein sequence: CASSPTVNYGYTF.

The J gene is TRBJ2-7, the V gene TRBV27, with TRBD1 as a possible D gene (7 bases). Germline CDR1 reads MNHEY; CDR2 reads SMNVEV (reference sequence). Trimming removed 0 bases from V and 4 bases from J, with 13 bases in between. The CDR3 spans 15 residues. CDR3 in amino acids: CASSLSFQGGYEQYF. The CDR3 DNA reads TGTGCCAGCAGTTTATCGTTCCAGGGGGGATACGAGCAGTACTTC.

The chain is built from TRBV3-1 (or the pseudogene TRBV3-2) and TRBJ2-3; the match to TRBD1 covers 9 bases. Germline CDR1 and CDR2: LGHDT and YNNKEL (reference sequence). The CDR3 is 17 amino acids. V was pared by 4 bases and J by 0 bases, with 8 bases of the junction left unmatched. CDR3 sequence (DNA): TGTGCCAGCAGCCTCCCCTCCGGGACAGGGAGCACAGATACGCAGTATTTT. Residues: CASSLPSGTGSTDTQYF.

V usage is TRBV9 and J usage is TRBJ2-5; no reliable D call. This CDR3 is 13 amino acids long. The V gene's germline CDR1 is SGDLS and CDR2 YYNGEE. Trimming pared 4 bases from V and 5 bases from J, leaving 12 bases between. CDR3 sequence: CASSISPGETQYF. The DNA of the CDR3 is TGTGCCAGCAGCATCAGCCCCGGGGAGACCCAGTACTTC.

The chain is built from TRBV4-1 and TRBJ2-4; 7 nucleotides match TRBD2. The CDR3 sequence is 18 residues long. Losses at the gene ends were 8 bases for V and 0 bases for J; bases not matched to a gene: 16. CDR1 is MGHRA, CDR2 YSYEKL, per germline. In nucleotides, the CDR3 is TGCGCCAGCTCACCGGGGAGGGGCGCGGGGGAAGCCAAAAACATTCAGTACTTC. Translation gives CASSPGRGAGEAKNIQYF.

V and J are TRBV5-5 and TRBJ2-2; TRBD1 matches at 7 bases. CDR1 is SGHKS and CDR2 is YYEKEE in the germline V gene (reference sequence). This CDR3 has 13 amino acids. V lost 4 bases to trimming and J lost 6 bases; unmatched junction nucleotides: 3. CDR3 region: CASSDGTAGELFF. In nucleotides, the CDR3 is TGTGCCAGCAGCGACGGGACAGCCGGGGAGCTGTTTTTT.

The J gene is TRBJ2-2, the V gene TRBV16; 8 nucleotides line up with TRBD1. This CDR3 has 14 residues. V shed 6 bases, J shed 5 bases, and the junction held 5 bases outside the gene matches. Germline assignment: CDR1 KGHSY and CDR2 FQNENV. CDR3 loop: CASSSDRATGELFF. DNA of the CDR3: TGTGCCAGCAGTTCGGACAGGGCGACCGGGGAGCTGTTTTTT. Combining the CDR3 with reference TRBV16 and TRBJ2-2 gives the whole variable domain GEEVAQTPKHLVRGEGQKAKLYCAPIKGHSYVFWYQQVLKNEFKFLISFQNENVFDETGMPKERFSAKCLPNSPCSLEIQATKLEDSAVYFCASSSDRATGELFFGEGSRLTVL.

This chain uses TRBV18 with TRBJ2-3, with TRBD1 matching over 7 bases. CDR3 size: 15 residues. Losses at the gene ends were 3 bases for V and 5 bases for J; bases not matched to a gene: 8. In germline, CDR1 is KGHSH, CDR2 LQKENI. CDR3 protein: CASSPVDRMGDTQYF. In nucleotides, the CDR3 is TGTGCCAGCTCACCGGTGGACAGGATGGGAGATACGCAGTATTTT.

V gene TRBV4-2 combines with J gene TRBJ1-3; 8 bases align to TRBD1. The V and J ends lost 1 base and 9 bases, in that order; junction bases with no gene match: 8. CDR1 LGHNA and CDR2 YNFKEQ come from the germline V gene. There are 15 residues in the CDR3. CDR3: CASSQVLGTGGTIYF. DNA of the CDR3: TGTGCCAGCAGCCAAGTCCTCGGGACAGGTGGCACCATATATTTT.